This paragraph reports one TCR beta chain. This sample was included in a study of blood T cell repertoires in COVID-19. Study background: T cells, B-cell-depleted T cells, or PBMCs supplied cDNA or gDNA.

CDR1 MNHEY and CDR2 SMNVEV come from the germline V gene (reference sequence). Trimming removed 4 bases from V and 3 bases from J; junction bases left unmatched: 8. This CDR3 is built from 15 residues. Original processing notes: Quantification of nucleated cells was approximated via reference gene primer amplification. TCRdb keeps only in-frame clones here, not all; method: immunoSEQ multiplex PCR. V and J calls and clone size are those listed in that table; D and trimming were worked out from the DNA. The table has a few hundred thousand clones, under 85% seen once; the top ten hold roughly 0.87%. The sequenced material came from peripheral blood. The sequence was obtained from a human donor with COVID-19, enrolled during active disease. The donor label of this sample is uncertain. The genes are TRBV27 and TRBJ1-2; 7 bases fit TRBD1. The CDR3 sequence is CASSSGRGRDYGYTF. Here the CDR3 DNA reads TGTGCCAGCAGTTCCGGGAGGGGGCGCGACTATGGCTACACCTTC.